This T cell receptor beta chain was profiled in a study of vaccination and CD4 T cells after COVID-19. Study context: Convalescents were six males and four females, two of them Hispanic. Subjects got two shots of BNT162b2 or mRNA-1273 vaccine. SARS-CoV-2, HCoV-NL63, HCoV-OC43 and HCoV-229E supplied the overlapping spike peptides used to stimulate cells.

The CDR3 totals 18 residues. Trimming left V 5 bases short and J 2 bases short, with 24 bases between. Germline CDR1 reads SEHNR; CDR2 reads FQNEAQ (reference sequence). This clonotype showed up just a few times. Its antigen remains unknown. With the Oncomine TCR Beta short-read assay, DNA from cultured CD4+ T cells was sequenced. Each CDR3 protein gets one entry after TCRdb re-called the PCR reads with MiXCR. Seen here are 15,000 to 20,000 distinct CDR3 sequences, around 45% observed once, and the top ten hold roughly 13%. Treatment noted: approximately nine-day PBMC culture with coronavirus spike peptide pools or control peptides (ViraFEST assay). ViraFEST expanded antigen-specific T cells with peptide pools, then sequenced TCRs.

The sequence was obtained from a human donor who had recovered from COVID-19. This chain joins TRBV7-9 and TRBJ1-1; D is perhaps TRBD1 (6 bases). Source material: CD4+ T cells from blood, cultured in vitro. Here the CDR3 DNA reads TGTGCCAGCAGCCCGAGGGGGGGGGCGACGATAGGAAACACTGAAGCTTTCTTT. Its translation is CASSPRGGATIGNTEAFF.